The 24 T cell receptor beta chains below were found in one sample sequenced in a study of blood T cell repertoires in COVID-19 (dated by TCRdb to 2020 to 2022). Library creation used the immunoSEQ multiplex PCR assay. TCRdb retrieved this table from immuneACCESS and kept in-frame rearrangements only. Not all clones are present; in checked studies, unresolved V genes account for under half, and no reason is known for the remainder. Across this sample there are 55,000 to 75,000 clones, with over 65% seen only once. Of the sample, 35% to 40% falls within the top ten clones. The sample taken for sequencing was peripheral blood. Source of these receptors: an older woman with acute or convalescent COVID-19.

V usage is TRBV19 and J usage is TRBJ1-1; TRBD1 agrees at 7 bases. This CDR3 has 13 amino acids. Germline trimming cut 7 bases from V and 3 bases from J; bases unmatched to any gene: 5. Germline loops: CDR1 LNHDA, CDR2 SQIVND (reference sequence). The CDR3 sequence is CASMRGRDTEAFF. CDR3 nucleotide sequence: TGTGCCAGTATGAGGGGGCGCGACACTGAAGCTTTCTTT.

The V and J genes are TRBV10-3 and TRBJ2-1; TRBD2 matches at 7 bases. Germline V lookup: CDR1 ENHRY, CDR2 SYGVKD. The CDR3 has 14 amino acids. Trimming at V came to 10 bases and at J to 7 bases, leaving 13 bases not matched to a gene. The CDR3 nucleotides are TGTGCCACACGGGGCGGGAGAGTGAAAAATGAGCAGTTCTTC. Its protein product is CATRGGRVKNEQFF.

CDR3 protein: CASSRGQLTGGYTF. CDR3 coding DNA: TGTGCCAGCAGCCGGGGACAGTTGACGGGAGGCTACACCTTC. This chain connects TRBV7-9 to TRBJ1-2, with 7 bases fitting TRBD1. Trimming at V came to 5 bases and at J to 8 bases, leaving 11 bases not matched to a gene. The V gene's germline CDR1 is SEHNR and CDR2 FQNEAQ (reference sequence). The CDR3 contains 14 residues.

V gene TRBV5-1 combines with J gene TRBJ1-1, with a tentative D call TRBD1 (5 bases). The CDR3 spans 15 residues. Looked up from germline, CDR1 is SGHRS and CDR2 is YFSETQ. The germline V and J ends were trimmed by 3 bases and 4 bases, with 16 bases remaining between them. The CDR3 bases are TGCGCCAGCAGCTCCCCCGATCTCAGGGCCACTGAAGCTTTCTTT. Encoded protein: CASSSPDLRATEAFF.

In nucleotides, the CDR3 is TGTGCCAGCTCACCAAGTCCCGGACAGGAGGGTAACTATGGCTACACCTTC. As protein: CASSPSPGQEGNYGYTF. The V gene is TRBV18, the J gene TRBJ1-2; 7 bases fit TRBD1. V lost 2 bases to trimming and J lost 1 base; unmatched junction nucleotides: 10. The CDR3 contains 17 residues. Germline values: CDR1 KGHSH, CDR2 LQKENI.

The genes are TRBV3-1 (or the pseudogene TRBV3-2) and TRBJ1-6; D might be TRBD1 (5 bases). V was trimmed by 4 bases and J by 6 bases, leaving 10 bases between them. This CDR3 is 14 amino acids long. Germline V gene data show CDR1 as LGHDT and CDR2 as YNNKEL (reference sequence). CDR3 residues: CASSLGVGNSPLHF. In DNA, the CDR3 is TGTGCCAGCAGCCTAGGGGTAGGTAATTCACCCCTCCACTTT.

The chain couples TRBV6-1 to TRBJ2-2; D ambiguous. The V end lost 5 bases, the J end lost 2 bases, and 9 bases lay between the germline ends. Germline assignment: CDR1 MNHNS and CDR2 SASEGT. The CDR3 is 14 residues long. CDR3 region: CASSSVPNTGELFF. CDR3 nucleotide sequence: TGTGCCAGCAGTTCAGTTCCCAACACCGGGGAGCTGTTTTTT.

The rearrangement joins TRBV19 to TRBJ2-5, with D possibly matching TRBD2 (5 bases). Germline assignment: CDR1 LNHDA and CDR2 SQIVND (reference sequence). The CDR3 contains 13 residues. Trimming took off 6 bases at V and 9 bases at J, with 17 bases between the two ends. The DNA of the CDR3 is TGTGCCAGTAGCCAAATACCCCGGGATCCCCAGTACTTC. Amino acid sequence: CASSQIPRDPQYF.

The chain links TRBV15 to TRBJ2-7; 10 positions agree with TRBD1. The CDR3 loop spans 15 amino acids. CDR1 and CDR2 (germline): LNHNV, YYDKDF (reference sequence). V lost 4 bases, J lost 1 base, and 4 bases stayed unmatched. The CDR3 nucleotides are TGTGCCACCAGCACCCGGACAGGGGGGTCCTACGAGCAGTACTTC. Its translation: CATSTRTGGSYEQYF. The full variable domain, rest sourced from reference TRBV15 and TRBJ2-7, is DAMVIQNPRYQVTQFGKPVTLSCSQTLNHNVMYWYQQKSSQAPKLLFHYYDKDFNNEADTPDNFQSRRPNTSFCFLDIRSPGLGDTAMYLCATSTRTGGSYEQYFGPGTRLTVT.

This clone was detected a few times. The V call is TRBV5-4, the J call TRBJ1-2, with no clear D. CDR1 and CDR2 from the germline V gene are SGHNT and YYREEE (reference sequence). V was pared by 0 bases and J by 10 bases, with 13 bases between. This CDR3 is built from 13 residues. The CDR3 DNA reads as TGTGCCAGCAGCTTGGGCCAGTCGGGATACTACACCTTC. Translating it yields CASSLGQSGYYTF.

The rearrangement joins TRBV19 to TRBJ2-2; D possibly corresponds to TRBD1 (6 bases). The CDR3 has 14 residues. The V gene's germline CDR1 is LNHDA and CDR2 SQIVND (reference sequence). V lost 5 bases and J lost 4, with 11 bases in between. The CDR3: CASSQDSSTGELFF. In nucleotides, the CDR3 is TGTGCCAGTAGTCAGGACAGTTCCACCGGGGAGCTGTTTTTT.

The chain uses TRBV6-2 or TRBV6-3 and TRBJ1-5; a weak D match, TRBD1 (6 bases). Trimming left V 3 bases short and J 2 bases short, with 20 bases between. The germline V gene encodes CDR1 MNHEY and CDR2 SVGEGT. The CDR3 runs 18 residues. The CDR3 reads CASSYVEGGQTGNQPQHF. The CDR3 region has the DNA TGTGCCAGCAGTTATGTTGAGGGGGGGCAGACGGGCAATCAGCCCCAGCATTTT.

J is TRBJ2-3 and V is TRBV19; D perhaps matches TRBD2 (6 bases). Trimming shortened V by 5 bases and J by 0 bases, and 12 bases separated the two germline ends. The CDR3 runs 15 residues. Germline-derived CDR1 and CDR2 are LNHDA and SQIVND (reference sequence). This chain's CDR3 is CASSAGPRSTDTQYF. The CDR3 nucleotides are TGTGCCAGTAGTGCGGGGCCGAGAAGCACAGATACGCAGTATTTT.

V is TRBV11-2 and J is TRBJ2-1, with D perhaps TRBD2 (6 bases). CDR1 is SGHAT, CDR2 FQNNGV, per germline. The CDR3 contains 11 residues. Between the trimmed V and J ends, which lost 5 bases and 7 bases, there was a span of 6 bases. The CDR3 DNA is TGTGCCAGCAGCCGGGGGAATGAGCAGTTCTTC. Translating it yields CASSRGNEQFF.

The chain's CDR3 is CASRPGDRGVSGANVLTF. CDR3 nucleotides: TGTGCCAGCAGACCAGGGGACAGGGGGGTCTCTGGGGCCAACGTCCTGACTTTC. The V and J genes are TRBV27 and TRBJ2-6; 11 bases fit TRBD1. Germline lookup yields CDR1 MNHEY and CDR2 SMNVEV (reference sequence). The CDR3 totals 18 residues. J lost 0 bases, V lost 6 bases, and 7 bases had no gene match.

The gene calls are TRBV5-6 and TRBJ1-3; D is unclear. The CDR3 runs to 16 residues. The V gene lost 1 base and the J gene lost 3 bases, with 14 bases spanning the gap. Germline CDR1 SGHDT, CDR2 YYEEEE. Here the CDR3 DNA reads TGTGCCAGCAGCTTGTACGGGTTCACGAGTGGAAACACCATATATTTT. Protein: CASSLYGFTSGNTIYF.

This clone was seen more than once but under ten times. This chain connects TRBV19 to TRBJ1-1; TRBD1 is a possible D gene (5 bases). Germline V CDR1 and CDR2: LNHDA, SQIVND (reference sequence). The CDR3 extends over 14 amino acids. V was clipped by 3 bases and J by 3 bases, with 11 bases between them. DNA for the CDR3: TGTGCCAGTAGTATTTGGGGACTAGACACTGAAGCTTTCTTT. It is translated as CASSIWGLDTEAFF.

As regards this clone: A read error may account for a junction end that differs from germline. The chain joins TRBV7-2 to TRBJ1-6, with a weak D call TRBD1 (5 bases). The CDR3 is 14 residues long. The germline gives CDR1 SGHTA, CDR2 FQGNSA. CDR3 in DNA: TGTGCCAGCAGCTTTGGGGCCCTTAATTCACTCCTCCACTTT. This sequence encodes CASSFGALNSLLHF.

The J gene is TRBJ2-3, the V gene TRBV10-3; D is undetermined. Per germline, CDR1 ENHRY and CDR2 SYGVKD. The V end lost 10 bases, the J end lost 1 base, and 21 bases lay between the germline ends. CDR3 length equals 16 residues. In nucleotides, the CDR3 is TGTGCCACCTCTGGCGCGGAGTCCTACGGCACAGATACGCAGTATTTT. Amino acid sequence: CATSGAESYGTDTQYF.

The chain uses TRBV30 and TRBJ2-2; 8 bases are shared with TRBD1. This CDR3 comprises 16 residues. The germline V gene encodes CDR1 GTSNPN and CDR2 SVGIG (reference sequence). Trimming at V came to 4 bases and at J to 5 bases, leaving 12 bases not matched to a gene. CDR3 sequence reads: CAWTSRGQGWTGELFF. CDR3 DNA: TGTGCCTGGACAAGCCGCGGACAGGGATGGACCGGGGAGCTGTTTTTT.

This clone turned up a few times. This sample includes further DNA sequences coding for the same CDR3. The chain is built from TRBV5-1 and TRBJ2-7; 7 nucleotides agree with TRBD1. The CDR3 loop spans 13 amino acids. Germline values: CDR1 SGHRS, CDR2 YFSETQ. V trimming: 6 bases; J trimming: 3 bases; junction bases outside the gene matches: 6. The DNA for the CDR3 is TGCGCCAGCACCCGGACAGGTGGCTACGAGCAGTACTTC. Translated, it gives CASTRTGGYEQYF.

This clone was recorded at least ten times. This chain joins TRBV7-3 and TRBJ2-1; perhaps TRBD2 as D (6 bases). The CDR3 loop spans 14 amino acids. Per germline, CDR1 SGHTA and CDR2 FQGTGA. The ends were cut back, 1 base at V and 4 bases at J, with 8 bases in the middle. The CDR3 DNA reads as TGTGCCAGCAGCTTAAATGCGGGGTACAATGAGCAGTTCTTC. It translates to CASSLNAGYNEQFF.

The CDR3 loop reads CATSDPGRVGEQFF. Written as DNA, the CDR3 is TGTGCCACCAGTGACCCCGGGAGGGTAGGTGAGCAGTTCTTC. The rearrangement links TRBV24-1 to TRBJ2-1; 8 bases fit TRBD2. Trimming took 4 bases from V and 9 from J; bases not matched to a gene: 7. The CDR3 spans 14 residues. CDR1 is KGHDR, CDR2 SFDVKD, per germline.

The chain carries TRBV28 and TRBJ1-1; possibly TRBD1 for D (5 bases). Germline V gene sequence: CDR1 MDHEN, CDR2 SYDVKM. Trimming removed 5 bases at V and 9 bases at J, with 19 bases between. This CDR3 is built from 14 residues. CDR3 loop: CASSLSPQTDKAFF. DNA of the CDR3: TGTGCCAGCAGTCTCTCCCCCCAGACAGACAAAGCTTTCTTT.